Below, 14 T cell receptor beta chains from the same sample are listed, as sequenced in a study of blood T cell repertoires in COVID-19. Method: immunoSEQ multiplex PCR; TCRdb's copy keeps in-frame clones and lacks some. Of approximately 100,000 clones in the sample, around 66% are singletons; the top ten hold approximately 5.9%. The sample comprised peripheral blood. The receptors come from an elderly man with acute or convalescent COVID-19.

This chain's CDR3 is CASSYGDRGGYEQYF. CDR3 DNA sequence: TGTGCCAGCAGTTACGGGGACAGGGGTGGCTACGAGCAGTACTTC. V is TRBV6-2 or TRBV6-3 and J is TRBJ2-7, with 10 bases aligning to TRBD1. V lost 2 bases to trimming and J lost 3 bases; unmatched junction nucleotides: 4. The CDR3 spans 15 residues. The germline V gene has CDR1 MNHEY and CDR2 SVGEGT.

At least ten counts were recorded for this clone. Other DNA sequences in this specimen translate into the identical CDR3. This chain uses TRBV5-1 with TRBJ1-1, with TRBD1 matching over 7 bases. Germline trimming cut 4 bases from V and 0 bases from J; bases unmatched to any gene: 6. The CDR3 spans 15 residues. The germline V gene has CDR1 SGHRS and CDR2 YFSETQ. The CDR3 region has the DNA TGCGCCAGCAGCCTTCGACAGGGACTGAACACTGAAGCTTTCTTT. Protein sequence: CASSLRQGLNTEAFF.

The rearrangement joins TRBV28 to TRBJ2-1, with D perhaps TRBD2 (6 bases). V was shortened by 7 bases and J by 9 bases, with 19 bases between the two germline ends. In germline, CDR1 is MDHEN, CDR2 SYDVKM. This CDR3 is 14 amino acids long. CDR3 sequence: CASNPGASTGEQFF. The CDR3 region has the DNA TGTGCCAGCAATCCGGGAGCTAGCACGGGTGAGCAGTTCTTC.

DNA for the CDR3: TGTGCCAGCAGTTACAGGGCTCCTAATTCACCCCTCCACTTT. Protein sequence: CASSYRAPNSPLHF. V is TRBV27 and J is TRBJ1-6; possible D gene TRBD1, 6 bases. Trimming left V 4 bases short and J 6 bases short, with 10 bases between. The CDR3 length is 14 residues. CDR1 MNHEY and CDR2 SMNVEV come from the germline V gene (reference sequence).

The gene calls are TRBV28 and TRBJ2-7; 11 bases align to TRBD2. The CDR3 totals 21 residues. Germline CDR1 is MDHEN and CDR2 is SYDVKM. J gave up 2 bases and V 3 bases, and 21 bases lay outside the gene matches. The CDR3, as DNA: TGTGCCAGCAGTTTCCCCCTTGACTCTAGCGGGAGGCCTCATAGCACCTACGAGCAGTACTTC. Residues: CASSFPLDSSGRPHSTYEQYF.

CDR3: CASSLWLGTSGRPLDGDTQYF. The CDR3, as DNA: TGTGCCAGCAGTTTATGGCTCGGGACTAGCGGGAGGCCCCTGGATGGAGATACGCAGTATTTT. The chain couples TRBV28 to TRBJ2-3; 15 bases line up with TRBD2. The CDR3 covers 21 residues. The trim removed 0 bases at V and 5 bases at J, leaving 15 bases unmatched. Germline CDR1 MDHEN, CDR2 SYDVKM.

The chain couples TRBV29-1 to TRBJ2-1, with 15 bases matching TRBD2. Germline V gene data show CDR1 as SQVTM and CDR2 as ANQGSEA. J gave up 1 base and V 1 base, and 17 bases lay outside the gene matches. The CDR3 consists of 22 residues. The CDR3 here is CSVEGYIGHGTSGRLSYNEQFF. The DNA for the CDR3 is TGCAGCGTTGAAGGCTACATTGGCCATGGGACTAGCGGGAGGTTATCCTACAATGAGCAGTTCTTC.

The CDR3 protein is CASSMRGQDNEQYF. The DNA for the CDR3 is TGTGCCAGCAGCATGAGGGGGCAGGACAACGAGCAGTACTTC. The chain links TRBV9 to TRBJ2-7, with 7 bases matching TRBD1. The V gene end was trimmed by 4 bases and the J gene end by 5 bases; junction bases not matched to a gene: 9. In germline, CDR1 is SGDLS, CDR2 YYNGEE. CDR3 size: 14 residues.

The chain has TRBV10-3 and TRBJ1-6, with D possibly TRBD1 on 5 matching bases. The CDR3 covers 10 residues. CDR1 ENHRY and CDR2 SYGVKD come from the germline V gene. V was cut by 8 bases and J by 11 bases, with 7 bases left in between. CDR3 loop: CAIGGAPLHF. The CDR3 region has the DNA TGTGCCATCGGGGGGGCACCCCTCCACTTT.

The V gene is TRBV6-5, the J gene TRBJ1-5, with TRBD1 as a possible D gene (5 bases). CDR1 and CDR2 (germline): MNHEY, SVGAGI. Trimming removed 8 bases at V and 1 base at J, with 15 bases between. This CDR3 has 15 amino acids. The CDR3 nucleotides are TGTGCCAGCCGAGTCGGGTCAGGGAGCAATCAGCCCCAGCATTTT. As protein: CASRVGSGSNQPQHF.

The chain recombines TRBV18 with TRBJ1-1; D unclear. Germline CDR1 and CDR2: KGHSH and LQKENI. V was shortened by 6 bases and J by 1 base, with 15 bases between the two germline ends. The CDR3 runs 15 residues. This chain's CDR3 is CASSPGSLKNTEAFF. In DNA form, the CDR3 reads TGTGCCAGCTCTCCCGGGAGCCTAAAGAACACTGAAGCTTTCTTT.

The rearrangement uses TRBV7-8 and TRBJ2-7, with D perhaps matching TRBD2 (6 bases). The length of the CDR3 is 16 residues. The V gene's germline CDR1 is SGHVS and CDR2 FQNEAQ. The V gene lost 5 bases and the J gene lost 2 bases, with 19 bases spanning the gap. The CDR3 DNA follows: TGTGCCAGCAGCCTATACAGTAGCGGTAGGACCTACGAGCAGTACTTC. Its translation is CASSLYSSGRTYEQYF.

The V and J genes are TRBV29-1 and TRBJ2-7, with TRBD1 matching 8 bases. The V segment lost 6 bases and the J segment 6 bases; nucleotides outside the gene matches: 10. Germline CDR1 is SQVTM and CDR2 is ANQGSEA. The CDR3 has 13 amino acids. CDR3 sequence reads: CSVTGQGSGEQYF. The CDR3 DNA is TGCAGCGTCACTGGACAGGGTAGCGGCGAGCAGTACTTC.

In its sample, this clone was seen a few times. The gene calls are TRBV3-1 (or the pseudogene TRBV3-2) and TRBJ2-2; D might be TRBD1 (6 bases). Germline CDR1 reads LGHDT; CDR2 reads YNNKEL (reference sequence). This CDR3 region has 15 residues. The germline V and J ends were trimmed by 4 bases and 3 bases, with 12 bases remaining between them. CDR3: CASSPWDIHTGELFF. For the CDR3, the DNA is TGTGCCAGCAGCCCTTGGGACATCCACACCGGGGAGCTGTTTTTT.